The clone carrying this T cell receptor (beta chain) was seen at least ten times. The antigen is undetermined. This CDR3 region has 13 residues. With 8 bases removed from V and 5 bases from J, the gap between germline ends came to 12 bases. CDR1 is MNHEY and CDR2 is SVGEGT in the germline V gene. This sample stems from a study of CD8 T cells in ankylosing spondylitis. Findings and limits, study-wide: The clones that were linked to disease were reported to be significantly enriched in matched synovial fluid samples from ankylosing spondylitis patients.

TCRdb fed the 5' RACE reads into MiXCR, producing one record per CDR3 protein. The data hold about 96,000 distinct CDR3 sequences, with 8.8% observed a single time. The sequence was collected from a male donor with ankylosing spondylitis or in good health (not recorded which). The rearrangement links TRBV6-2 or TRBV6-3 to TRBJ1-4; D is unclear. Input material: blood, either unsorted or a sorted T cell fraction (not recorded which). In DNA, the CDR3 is TGTGCCAGCGGAGACCCCCCCAATGAAAAACTGTTTTTT. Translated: CASGDPPNEKLFF.